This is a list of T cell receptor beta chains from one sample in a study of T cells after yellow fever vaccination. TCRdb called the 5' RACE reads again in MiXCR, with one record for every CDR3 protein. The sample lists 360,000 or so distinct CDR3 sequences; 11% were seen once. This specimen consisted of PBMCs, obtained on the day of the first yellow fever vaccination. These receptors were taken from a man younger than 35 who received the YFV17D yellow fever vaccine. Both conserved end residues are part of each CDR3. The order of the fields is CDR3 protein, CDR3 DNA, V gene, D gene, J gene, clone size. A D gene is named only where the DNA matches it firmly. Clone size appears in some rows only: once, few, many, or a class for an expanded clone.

CASSQFLGQGQSGANVLTF | TGTGCCAGCAGCCAATTCTTGGGACAGGGGCAGTCTGGGGCCAACGTCCTGACTTTC | TRBV14 | TRBD1 | TRBJ2-6 | few
CASSYWTSGAYF | TGTGCCAGCAGTTATTGGACTAGCGGGGCGTACTTC | TRBV12-3/TRBV12-4 | TRBD2 | TRBJ2-5 | NA
CASSPLGTANTEAFF | TGTGCCAGCTCACCACTCGGGACAGCAAACACTGAAGCTTTCTTT | TRBV18 | TRBD1 | TRBJ1-1 | few
CSVGQIQETQYF | TGCAGCGTTGGACAGATACAAGAGACCCAGTACTTC | TRBV29-1 | NA | TRBJ2-5 | many
CASSQTPGPNTEAFF | TGCGCCAGCAGCCAAACCCCGGGGCCGAACACTGAAGCTTTCTTT | TRBV4-1 | NA | TRBJ1-1 | NA
CASSAERSNQPQHF | TGTGCCAGCAGCGCCGAGCGTAGCAATCAGCCCCAGCATTTT | TRBV5-4 | NA | TRBJ1-5 | NA
CASSQDQTLPGYTF | TGTGCCAGCAGCCAAGATCAAACGCTTCCGGGCTACACCTTC | TRBV4-2 | NA | TRBJ1-2 | NA
CASSPRVGGGETQYF | TGTGCCAGCAGTCCGAGGGTTGGAGGGGGGGAGACCCAGTACTTC | TRBV6-1 | NA | TRBJ2-5 | few
CASSLWRGVDTEAFF | TGTGCCAGCAGTTTATGGAGGGGAGTCGACACTGAAGCTTTCTTT | TRBV12-3/TRBV12-4 | NA | TRBJ1-1 | NA
CASSPRGWTGNYNEQFF | TGTGCCAGCAGCCCTCGTGGGTGGACAGGTAACTACAATGAGCAGTTCTTC | TRBV14 | TRBD1 | TRBJ2-1 | few
CSARGGSAETQYF | TGCAGTGCTAGAGGGGGCTCGGCAGAGACCCAGTACTTC | TRBV20-1 | NA | TRBJ2-5 | few
CASSGQGQPQHF | TGTGCCAGCAGTGGACAGGGTCAGCCCCAGCATTTT | TRBV28 | TRBD1 | TRBJ1-5 | NA
CASKDTTSGGSRQFF | TGTGCCAGCAAAGACACGACTAGCGGGGGCTCCCGGCAGTTCTTC | TRBV6-2/TRBV6-3 | TRBD2 | TRBJ2-1 | many
CAAGPGPPSSYEQYF | TGTGCCGCGGGACCGGGCCCGCCGAGCTCCTACGAGCAGTACTTC | TRBV7-2 | NA | TRBJ2-7 | many
CASMDGRNYGYTF | TGTGCCAGCATGGACGGGAGAAACTATGGCTACACCTTC | TRBV6-2/TRBV6-3 | NA | TRBJ1-2 | NA
CASKSFGFNYGYTF | TGTGCCAGCAAATCATTTGGGTTTAATTATGGCTACACCTTC | TRBV12-3/TRBV12-4 | NA | TRBJ1-2 | NA
CASSLGVESSTDTQYF | TGTGCCAGCAGCTTAGGGGTGGAATCTAGCACAGATACGCAGTATTTT | TRBV11-3 | NA | TRBJ2-3 | NA
CASSYGQGGEKLFF | TGTGCCAGCAGCTACGGACAGGGCGGCGAAAAACTGTTTTTT | TRBV6-5 | TRBD1 | TRBJ1-4 | few
CASNNKGRVETQYF | TGTGCCAGCAATAATAAGGGCAGGGTCGAGACCCAGTACTTC | TRBV28 | NA | TRBJ2-5 | NA
CASSFWTTISYEQYF | TGTGCCAGCAGCTTCTGGACTACAATCTCCTACGAGCAGTACTTC | TRBV7-2 | NA | TRBJ2-7 | NA
CASSFSAQPYNEQFF | TGTGCCAGCAGCTTCTCAGCCCAACCCTACAATGAGCAGTTCTTC | TRBV7-6 | NA | TRBJ2-1 | many
CATSDSPSLWTQFF | TGTGCCACCAGTGATTCCCCGAGTTTATGGACGCAGTTCTTC | TRBV24-1 | NA | TRBJ2-1 | many
CASSLGTGMNTEAFF | TGTGCCAGCAGCTTAGGTACGGGGATGAACACTGAAGCTTTCTTT | TRBV7-2 | NA | TRBJ1-1 | NA
CASSRTTGPTHSGANVLTF | TGCGCCAGCAGCCGGACGACAGGGCCAACGCACTCTGGGGCCAACGTCCTGACTTTC | TRBV5-1 | TRBD1 | TRBJ2-6 | NA
CASSPIGTGGNTGELFF | TGTGCCAGCAGCCCGATCGGGACAGGGGGGAACACCGGGGAGCTGTTTTTT | TRBV7-3 | TRBD1 | TRBJ2-2 | few
CATSDTGTGSPDTQYF | TGTGCCACCAGTGATACCGGGACAGGGAGCCCAGATACGCAGTATTTT | TRBV24-1 | TRBD1 | TRBJ2-3 | NA
CASSLEAGDTQYF | TGTGCCAGCAGCTTAGAGGCAGGAGATACGCAGTATTTT | TRBV7-7 | NA | TRBJ2-3 | few
CAISGDKDEQFF | TGTGCCATCAGTGGTGACAAAGATGAGCAGTTCTTC | TRBV10-3 | NA | TRBJ2-1 | NA
CASRRIAGVQETQYF | TGTGCCAGCAGACGCATAGCGGGGGTGCAAGAGACCCAGTACTTC | TRBV12-3/TRBV12-4 | TRBD2 | TRBJ2-5 | few